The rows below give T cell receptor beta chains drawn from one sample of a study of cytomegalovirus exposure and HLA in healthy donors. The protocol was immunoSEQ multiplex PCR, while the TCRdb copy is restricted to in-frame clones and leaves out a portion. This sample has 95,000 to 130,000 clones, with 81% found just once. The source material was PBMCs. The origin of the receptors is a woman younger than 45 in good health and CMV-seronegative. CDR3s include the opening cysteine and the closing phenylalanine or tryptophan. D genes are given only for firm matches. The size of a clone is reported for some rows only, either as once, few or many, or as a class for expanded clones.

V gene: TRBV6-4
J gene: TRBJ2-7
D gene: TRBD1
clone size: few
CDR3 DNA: TGTGCCAGCAGTAGGGACAGGGGCTACGAGCAGTACTTC
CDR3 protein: CASSRDRGYEQYF

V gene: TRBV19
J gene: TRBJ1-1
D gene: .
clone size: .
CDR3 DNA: TGTGCCAGTAAAGGTGTCGGCCCGGGGACTGAAGCTTTCTTT
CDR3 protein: CASKGVGPGTEAFF

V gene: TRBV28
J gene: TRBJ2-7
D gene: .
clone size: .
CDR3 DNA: TGTGCCAGCAGTTTCAGCGGTCCCTACGAGCAGTACTTC
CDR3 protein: CASSFSGPYEQYF

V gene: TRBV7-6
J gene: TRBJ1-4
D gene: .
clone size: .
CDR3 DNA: TGTGCCAGCAGCCGAAAAAACAGGGCGGCTAATGAAAAACTGTTTTTT
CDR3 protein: CASSRKNRAANEKLFF

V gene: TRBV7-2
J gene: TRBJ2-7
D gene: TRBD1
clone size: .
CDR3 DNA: TGTGCCAGCAGCTTAGCTCCAGGGGGCAACGAGCAGTACTTC
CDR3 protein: CASSLAPGGNEQYF

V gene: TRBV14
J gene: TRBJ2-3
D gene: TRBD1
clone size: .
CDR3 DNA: TGTGCCAGCAGCCAAGAGACAGGGCCTAGCACAGATACGCAGTATTTT
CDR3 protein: CASSQETGPSTDTQYF

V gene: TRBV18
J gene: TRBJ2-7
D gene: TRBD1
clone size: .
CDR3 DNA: TGTGCCAGCTCACCACTAGGGACAGGGGGGTCAAGGGGCGAGCAGTACTTC
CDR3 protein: CASSPLGTGGSRGEQYF

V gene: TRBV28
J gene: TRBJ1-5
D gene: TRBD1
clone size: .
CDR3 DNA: TGTGCCAGCAGTTCCCCCCCCGGGACAGGGGACTATAGCAATCAGCCCCAGCATTTT
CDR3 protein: CASSSPPGTGDYSNQPQHF

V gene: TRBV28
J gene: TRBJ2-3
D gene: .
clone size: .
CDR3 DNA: TGTGCCAGCAGTTTTTCAGGTTCGCAGATCCCCACAGATACGCAGTATTTT
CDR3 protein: CASSFSGSQIPTDTQYF

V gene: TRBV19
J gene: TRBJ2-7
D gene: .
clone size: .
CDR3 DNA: TGTGCCACCTCCCGACATGGTGGCTACGAGCAGTACTTC
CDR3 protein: CATSRHGGYEQYF

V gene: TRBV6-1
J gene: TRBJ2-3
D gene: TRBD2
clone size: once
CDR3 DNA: TGTGCCAGCAGTGCACTAGCGGGAGTAGGGACAGATACGCAGTATTTT
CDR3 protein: CASSALAGVGTDTQYF

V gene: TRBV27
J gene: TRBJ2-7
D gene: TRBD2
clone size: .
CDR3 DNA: TGTGCCAGCAGTATCGGGACTAGCGGGAGCCACGAGCAGTACTTC
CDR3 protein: CASSIGTSGSHEQYF

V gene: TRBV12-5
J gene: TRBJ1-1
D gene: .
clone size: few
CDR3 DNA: TGTGCTAGTGGTTCCGGACGGGGGTATACTGAAGCTTTCTTT
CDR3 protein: CASGSGRGYTEAFF

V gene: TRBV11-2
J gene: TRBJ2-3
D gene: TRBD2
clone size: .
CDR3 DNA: TGTGCCAGCAGCTTAGACGGGAGGAGCACAGATACGCAGTATTTT
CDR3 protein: CASSLDGRSTDTQYF

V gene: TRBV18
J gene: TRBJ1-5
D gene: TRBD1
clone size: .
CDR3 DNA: TGTGCCAGCTCACAGGACAGGGTTGGGCTTGGGGGCAATCAGCCCCAGCATTTT
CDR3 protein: CASSQDRVGLGGNQPQHF

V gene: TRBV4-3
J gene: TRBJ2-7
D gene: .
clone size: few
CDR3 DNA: TGCGCCAGCAGCCAAACCCGGACAGTTGAATACGAGCAGTACTTC
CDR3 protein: CASSQTRTVEYEQYF

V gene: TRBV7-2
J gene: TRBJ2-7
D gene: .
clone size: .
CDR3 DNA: TGTGCCAGCAGCTTAGAGGGGGCCTACGAGCAGTACTTC
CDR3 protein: CASSLEGAYEQYF

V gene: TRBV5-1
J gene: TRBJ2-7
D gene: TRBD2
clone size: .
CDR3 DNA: TGCGCCAGCAGCTTGGGACTAGCGAGAAATGAGCAGTACTTC
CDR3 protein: CASSLGLARNEQYF

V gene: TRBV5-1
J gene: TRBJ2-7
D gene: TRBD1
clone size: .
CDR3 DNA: TGCGCCAGCAGCTTAGGACAGGGGTCCGGGCCCTACGAGCAGTACTTC
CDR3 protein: CASSLGQGSGPYEQYF

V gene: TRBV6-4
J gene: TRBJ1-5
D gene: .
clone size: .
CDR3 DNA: TGTGCCAGCAGTGACCTTAGCAATCAGCCCCAGCATTTT
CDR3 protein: CASSDLSNQPQHF

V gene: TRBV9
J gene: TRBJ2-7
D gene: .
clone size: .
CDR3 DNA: TGTGCCAGCAGCGTCACCCAGGGGTACGAGCAGTACTTC
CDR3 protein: CASSVTQGYEQYF

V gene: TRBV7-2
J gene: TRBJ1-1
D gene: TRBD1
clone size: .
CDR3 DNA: TGTGCCAGCAGCCCCCGAGCAGGGGGTAACACTGAAGCTTTCTTT
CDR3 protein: CASSPRAGGNTEAFF

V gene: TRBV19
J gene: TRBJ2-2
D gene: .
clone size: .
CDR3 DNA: TGTGCCAGTAGAACTCCGGGACTCGGATTCACCGGGGAGCTGTTTTTT
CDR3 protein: CASRTPGLGFTGELFF

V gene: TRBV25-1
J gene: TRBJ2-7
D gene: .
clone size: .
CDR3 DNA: TGTGCCAGCAGTGAATGGGCGGGCGGTGGGCAGTACTTC
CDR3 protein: CASSEWAGGGQYF

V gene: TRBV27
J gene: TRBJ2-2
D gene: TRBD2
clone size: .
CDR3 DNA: TGTGCCAGCAGACCCCCGGGACTAGCGGCCTCCGGGGAGCTGTTTTTT
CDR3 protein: CASRPPGLAASGELFF

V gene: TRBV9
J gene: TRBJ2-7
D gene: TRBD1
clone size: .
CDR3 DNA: TGTGCCAGCAGCCCCGGGACAGCTGGCGAGCAGTACTTC
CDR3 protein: CASSPGTAGEQYF

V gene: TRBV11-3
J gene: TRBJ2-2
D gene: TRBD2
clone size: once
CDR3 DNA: TGTGCCAGCAGCTTAGCCGCCCCACTAGCGGGTAACACCGGGGAGCTGTTTTTT
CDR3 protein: CASSLAAPLAGNTGELFF

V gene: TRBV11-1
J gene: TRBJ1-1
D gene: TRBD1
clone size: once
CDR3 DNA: TGTGCCAGCAGATTAGCTGGGACAGGGACGAACACTGAAGCTTTCTTT
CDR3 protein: CASRLAGTGTNTEAFF

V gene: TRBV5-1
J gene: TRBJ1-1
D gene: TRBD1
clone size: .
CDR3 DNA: TGCGCCAGCAGCTTGCGGGACAGGGGGCCGGGCACTGAAGCTTTCTTT
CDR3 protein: CASSLRDRGPGTEAFF

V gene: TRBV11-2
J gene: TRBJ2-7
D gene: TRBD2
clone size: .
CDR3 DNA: TGTGCCAGCAGGCCTAGCGGAGGTCCCTCGTACGAGCAGTACTTC
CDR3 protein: CASRPSGGPSYEQYF

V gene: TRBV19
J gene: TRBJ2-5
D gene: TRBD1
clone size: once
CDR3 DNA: TGTGCCAGTAGTATCGGGACAGGGACTCTCCAAGAGACCCAGTACTTC
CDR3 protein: CASSIGTGTLQETQYF

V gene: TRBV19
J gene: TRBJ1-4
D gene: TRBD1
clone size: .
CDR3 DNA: TGTGCCAGTAGTATTAAACAGGGGGCGCGGGATGAAAAACTGTTTTTT
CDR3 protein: CASSIKQGARDEKLFF

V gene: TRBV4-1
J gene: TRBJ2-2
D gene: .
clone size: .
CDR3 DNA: TGCGCCAGCAGCCAACACATAAATACTATCGGGGAGCTGTTTTTT
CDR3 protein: CASSQHINTIGELFF

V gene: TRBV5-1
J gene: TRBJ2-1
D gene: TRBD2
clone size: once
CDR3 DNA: TGCGCCAGCAGCTTGACGATAGCGGGAGCGGGGGCCCGCAATGAGCAGTTCTTC
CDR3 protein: CASSLTIAGAGARNEQFF

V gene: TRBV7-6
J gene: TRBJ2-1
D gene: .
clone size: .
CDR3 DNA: TGTGCCAGCAGCTCCGGGAATGAGCAGTTCTTC
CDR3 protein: CASSSGNEQFF

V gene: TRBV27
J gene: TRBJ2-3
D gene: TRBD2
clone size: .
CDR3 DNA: TGTGCCAGCAGTCCTATAGCGGGATCGCACACAGATACGCAGTATTTT
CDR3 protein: CASSPIAGSHTDTQYF

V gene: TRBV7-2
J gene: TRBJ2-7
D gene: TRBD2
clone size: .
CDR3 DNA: TGTGCCAGCGGGACTAGCGTCTCCTACGAGCAGTACTTC
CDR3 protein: CASGTSVSYEQYF

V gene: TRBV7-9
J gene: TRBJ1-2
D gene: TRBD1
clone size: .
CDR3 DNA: TGTGCCAGCAGTCTGGGGACAGGGGGGCCGAAATCCGGGGTCGGCTACACCTTC
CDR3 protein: CASSLGTGGPKSGVGYTF

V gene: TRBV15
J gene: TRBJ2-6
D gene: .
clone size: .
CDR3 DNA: TGTGCCACCAGCAGAGCCCCCCTTGGGGCCAACGTCCTGACTTTC
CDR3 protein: CATSRAPLGANVLTF

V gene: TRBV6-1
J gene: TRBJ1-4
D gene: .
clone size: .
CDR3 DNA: TGTGCCAGCAGTGGGTACAGCTACGAAAAACTGTTTTTT
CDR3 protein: CASSGYSYEKLFF

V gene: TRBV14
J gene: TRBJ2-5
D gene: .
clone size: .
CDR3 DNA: TGTGCCAGCAGCTCCAGGACGGACTGGTACCAAGAGACCCAGTACTTC
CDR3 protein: CASSSRTDWYQETQYF

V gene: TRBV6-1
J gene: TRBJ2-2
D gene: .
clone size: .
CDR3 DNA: TGTGCCAGCAGTGTGGGCAGCACGCTTCAACCCGGGGAGCTGTTTTTT
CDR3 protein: CASSVGSTLQPGELFF

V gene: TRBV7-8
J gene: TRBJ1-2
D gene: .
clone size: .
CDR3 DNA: TGTGCCAGCAGCTTAGACCATACAGGGTACTATGGCTACACCTTC
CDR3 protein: CASSLDHTGYYGYTF

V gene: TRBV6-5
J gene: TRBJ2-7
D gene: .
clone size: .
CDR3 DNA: TGTGCCACCAAGGGGTTCTACGAGCAGTACTTC
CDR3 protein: CATKGFYEQYF

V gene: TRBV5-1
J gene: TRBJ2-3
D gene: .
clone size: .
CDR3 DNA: TGCGCCAGCAGCTTGGCCTGGGGCGGGGCTGATACGCAGTATTTT
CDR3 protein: CASSLAWGGADTQYF

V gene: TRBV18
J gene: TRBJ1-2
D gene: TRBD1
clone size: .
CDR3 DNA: TGTGCCAGCTCACCACCAGGCCAGGGGGGTGGCTACACCTTC
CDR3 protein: CASSPPGQGGGYTF

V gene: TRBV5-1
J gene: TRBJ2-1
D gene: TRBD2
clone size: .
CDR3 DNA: TGCGCCAGCAGCCTAGGTGGGAGGACTAGCGACTACAATGAGCAGTTCTTC
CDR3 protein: CASSLGGRTSDYNEQFF

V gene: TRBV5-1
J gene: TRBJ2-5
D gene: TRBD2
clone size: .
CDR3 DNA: TGCGCCAGCAGCCCCACTAGCGGCCGAGAGACCCAGTACTTC
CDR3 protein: CASSPTSGRETQYF

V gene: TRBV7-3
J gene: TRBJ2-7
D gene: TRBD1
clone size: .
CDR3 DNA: TGTGCCAGCAGCTTAGGGTCAGGGGGACCCTACGAGCAGTACTTC
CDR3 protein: CASSLGSGGPYEQYF

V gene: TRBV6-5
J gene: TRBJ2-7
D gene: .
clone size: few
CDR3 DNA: TGTGCCAGCAGACGGGACTCCTACGAGCAGTACTTC
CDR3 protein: CASRRDSYEQYF

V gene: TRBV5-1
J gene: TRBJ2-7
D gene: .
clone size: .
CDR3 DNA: TGCGCCACCCAGGACAGAGGCTCCTACGAGCAGTACTTC
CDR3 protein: CATQDRGSYEQYF

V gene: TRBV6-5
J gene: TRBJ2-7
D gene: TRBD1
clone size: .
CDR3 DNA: TGTGCCAGCAGGATATCGGGGACAGGGCCTTACGAGCAGTACTTC
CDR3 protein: CASRISGTGPYEQYF

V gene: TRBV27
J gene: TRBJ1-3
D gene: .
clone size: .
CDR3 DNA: TGTGCCAGCAGTTACCCGGGACATCGCTACACCATATATTTT
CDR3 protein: CASSYPGHRYTIYF